This TCR beta chain was captured in a study of blood T cell repertoires in COVID-19. Study at large: The study drew acute and convalescent COVID-19 samples from the United States, Italy and Spain. T cells, B-cell-depleted T cells, or PBMCs provided the cDNA or gDNA that served as material.

Authors' data handling: Amplifying reference gene primers gave estimates of nucleated cell counts. Clones were sequenced by immunoSEQ multiplex PCR, and TCRdb holds only the in-frame ones, with some missing. V, J and clone size were drawn from that table, and D and trimming were deduced from the DNA. The sample contains roughly 150,000 clones, around 80% of which appear only once. The TCR originated in a man aged 60 to 75 with acute or convalescent COVID-19. The sample was peripheral blood.

The CDR3 reads CASSQGTSSYNEQFF. The CDR3 nucleotides read TGTGCCAGCAGTCAAGGGACTAGCTCCTACAATGAGCAGTTCTTC. The V and J genes are TRBV2 and TRBJ2-1; TRBD2 matches at 8 bases. The CDR3 extends over 15 amino acids. CDR1 and CDR2 from the germline V gene are SNHLY and FYNNEI. The V and J ends lost 5 bases and 0 bases, in that order; junction bases with no gene match: 3.